This T cell receptor (beta chain) was retrieved from a study of T cell responses to AZD1222 COVID-19 vaccine. General study findings and limits: Following two doses of AZD1222, Spike-specific TCR breadth and depth rose.

Notes on this clone: Its antigen is not known.

V dropped 2 bases and J dropped 7; count of bases not matched to a gene: 8. This CDR3 contains 15 residues. Germline assignment: CDR1 SGHRS and CDR2 YFSETQ. Assay: immunoSEQ multiplex PCR; the TCRdb copy retains only in-frame clones and omits some. This sample yields around 150,000 clones, of which under 95% are seen a single time; 5% belongs to the top ten. The sequence was collected from an adult in good health. Sequenced here: peripheral blood, sampled on day 0 of AZD1222 vaccination. V and J are TRBV5-1 and TRBJ2-1; 8 bases line up with TRBD2. The CDR3 loop is CASSLSGRGPNEQFF. In DNA, the CDR3 is TGCGCCAGCAGCTTAAGCGGGAGAGGCCCAAATGAGCAGTTCTTC.